This is a list of T cell receptor beta chains from one sample in a study of identical twins. TCRdb re-called the 5' RACE reads with MiXCR, one entry per CDR3 protein. The sample consists of 500,000 to 550,000 distinct CDR3 sequences, about a fifth of them appearing once. These data also formed part of another study, on yellow fever vaccine responses in identical twins.

Input material: CD4+ T cells sorted from blood. These receptor sequences come from a woman aged 18-29 years in good health. CDR3s include the opening cysteine and the closing phenylalanine or tryptophan. The D gene is left open where the match is weak. The size field is filled for only some rows; it gives once, few, many or a size class.

size,D,V,J,DNA,CDR3
.,.,TRBV2,TRBJ1-6,TGTGCCAGCAGTCCGGGACAATCAAATTCACCCCTCCACTTT,CASSPGQSNSPLHF
.,.,TRBV7-2,TRBJ1-1,TGTGCCAGCAGCTTTTACGGTTTGACCACTGAAGCTTTCTTT,CASSFYGLTTEAFF
.,TRBD1,TRBV24-1,TRBJ1-1,TGTGCCACCCGGACAGGGGGCACGACTGAAGCTTTCTTT,CATRTGGTTEAFF
many,.,TRBV24-1,TRBJ2-3,TGTGCCACCAGCGGGGATAGCACAGATACGCAGTATTTT,CATSGDSTDTQYF
few,.,TRBV5-1,TRBJ2-6,TGCGCCAGCAGCTGGTCCGACTCTGGGGCCAACGTCCTGACTTTC,CASSWSDSGANVLTF
.,TRBD2,TRBV7-9,TRBJ2-1,TGTGCCAGCAGCAAAGCTAGCGGGAGATATTCCTACAATGAGCAGTTCTTC,CASSKASGRYSYNEQFF
few,TRBD1,TRBV7-2,TRBJ1-3,TGTGCCAGCAAAACAGGGGCCATGACTGGAAACACCATATATTTT,CASKTGAMTGNTIYF
few,TRBD2,TRBV12-3/TRBV12-4,TRBJ2-5,TGTGCCAGCAGCAAAATTAGCGGGGGCGGCCAACAAGAGACCCAGTACTTC,CASSKISGGGQQETQYF
.,TRBD2,TRBV9,TRBJ2-1,TGTGCCAGCAGCGTGGTAGCGGGGAGGGAGCAGTTCTTC,CASSVVAGREQFF
once,.,TRBV11-3,TRBJ2-4,TGTGCCAGCAGCTTATTGGACTTAGGAAACTTC,CASSLLDLGNF
.,TRBD1,TRBV5-1,TRBJ2-2,TGCGCCAGCAGCACCGGGACAGGGGATATCGGGGAGCTGTTTTTT,CASSTGTGDIGELFF
few,TRBD2,TRBV7-8,TRBJ2-1,TGTGCCAGCAGCTACTTAGCGGGAGTAGGCAACAATGAGCAGTTCTTC,CASSYLAGVGNNEQFF
.,.,TRBV9,TRBJ2-4,TGTGCCAGCAGCTTCAGCTTGGGCCCGATGGACATTCAGTACTTC,CASSFSLGPMDIQYF
few,TRBD2,TRBV6-5,TRBJ2-1,TGTGCCAGCAGTTACTCCGGACTAGCGGGAATCTACAATGAGCAGTTCTTC,CASSYSGLAGIYNEQFF
.,.,TRBV12-3/TRBV12-4,TRBJ1-5,TGTGCCAGCAGTTTAGGGCTCAATAGCAATCAGCCCCAGCATTTT,CASSLGLNSNQPQHF
few,.,TRBV11-2,TRBJ2-5,TGTGCCAGCAGCTTTCACCGAACGGAGACCCAGTACTTC,CASSFHRTETQYF
.,.,TRBV10-1,TRBJ2-7,TGCGCCAGCGAGGGCTATAAGCTCTCGACCTACGAGCAGTACTTC,CASEGYKLSTYEQYF
.,.,TRBV6-2/TRBV6-3,TRBJ2-2,TGTGCCAGCAGAGCCGTGTATACGAACACCGGGGAGCTGTTTTTT,CASRAVYTNTGELFF
.,.,TRBV7-6,TRBJ1-1,TGTGCCAGCAGCCGATACGGACAACTGAACACTGAAGCTTTCTTT,CASSRYGQLNTEAFF
.,TRBD1,TRBV20-1,TRBJ2-3,TGCAGTGGCGTAGACAGGGTCGGGCACGATACGCAGTATTTT,CSGVDRVGHDTQYF
few,TRBD1,TRBV5-1,TRBJ1-1,TGCGCCAGCAGCCCGAACCTTGACAGGGGAACCCCTTTCTTT,CASSPNLDRGTPFF
.,.,TRBV10-1,TRBJ2-3,TGCGCCAGCAGAGGACCGATTAGCACAGATACGCAGTATTTT,CASRGPISTDTQYF
.,.,TRBV13,TRBJ2-7,TGTGCCAGCAGCTCCCTCTCGACTGCCGCCTACGAGCAGTACTTC,CASSSLSTAAYEQYF
few,TRBD1,TRBV24-1,TRBJ2-2,TGTGCCACCAGTGACACCGGGACAGGCGTTTGGGAGCTGTTTTTT,CATSDTGTGVWELFF
.,.,TRBV2,TRBJ2-1,TGTGCCAGCAGTGAAGGGTCCGGGCCTAAGAGGGGTGAGCAGTTCTTC,CASSEGSGPKRGEQFF
few,.,TRBV3-1,TRBJ2-2,TGTGCCAGCAGCCAAGATGTCAAGACCGGGGAGCTGTTTTTT,CASSQDVKTGELFF
few,TRBD2,TRBV10-3,TRBJ2-1,TGTGCCATCAGGGGAACTAGCGGGAGCGGAAGCTCCTACAATGAGCAGTTCTTC,CAIRGTSGSGSSYNEQFF
.,.,TRBV11-2,TRBJ1-2,TGTGCCAGCAGCTTAACCTTCTATGGCTACACCTTC,CASSLTFYGYTF
few,TRBD1,TRBV5-1,TRBJ2-7,TGCGCCAGCAGCTTCGACAGGGTAGGTGACGAGCAGTACTTC,CASSFDRVGDEQYF
few,TRBD2,TRBV5-1,TRBJ2-1,TGCGCCAGCAGCTTGACTAGCGGGAGGGTTAACAATGAGCAGTTCTTC,CASSLTSGRVNNEQFF
.,TRBD2,TRBV2,TRBJ2-1,TGTGCCAGCCGGACAGCGGGAGGGGGGCGGTCCTACAATGAGCAGTTCTTC,CASRTAGGGRSYNEQFF
.,.,TRBV5-1,TRBJ2-5,TGCGCCAGCAGCTTTAGCAGGGGAGAGACCCAGTACTTC,CASSFSRGETQYF
.,TRBD2,TRBV28,TRBJ2-3,TGTGCCGGGGGAGCGGGGGGCGTCACAGATACGCAGTATTTT,CAGGAGGVTDTQYF
few,.,TRBV4-1,TRBJ2-4,TGCGCCAGCAGCCCCAGCTTGGCTAGAAAAAACATTCAGTACTTC,CASSPSLARKNIQYF
.,TRBD2,TRBV28,TRBJ2-7,TGTGCCAGCAGTTCCCTGACTAGTAGCGGGGGCGCCTCCTACGAGCAGTACTTC,CASSSLTSSGGASYEQYF
.,.,TRBV3-1,TRBJ2-7,TGTGCCAGCAGCGGGGGGTACTACGAGCAGTACTTC,CASSGGYYEQYF
few,.,TRBV11-2,TRBJ1-6,TGTGCCAGCAGCCCCGGGACGCAGAATTCACCCCTCCACTTT,CASSPGTQNSPLHF
.,.,TRBV28,TRBJ1-2,TGTGCCAGCAGTGGACAGACCAAGGGTGGCTACACCTTC,CASSGQTKGGYTF
.,TRBD2,TRBV12-3/TRBV12-4,TRBJ2-7,TGTGCCAGCAGGGCCGGGGGGGCAGAGTACGAGCAGTACTTC,CASRAGGAEYEQYF
.,TRBD1,TRBV5-1,TRBJ1-2,TGCGCCAGCAGCTTGGGGACAGGGAAGGGCGTTAACTATGGCTACACCTTC,CASSLGTGKGVNYGYTF
few,.,TRBV5-1,TRBJ2-7,TGCGCCAGCAGCTTGAGTCCAGCGAGCTCCTACGAGCAGTACTTC,CASSLSPASSYEQYF
.,.,TRBV20-1,TRBJ1-6,TGCAGTGCTAGTACGACTGAGTTGGCAGGATCACCCCTCCACTTT,CSASTTELAGSPLHF
.,.,TRBV7-8,TRBJ2-2,TGTGCCAGCAGCCCCCGGGCCTCCACCGGGGAGCTGTTTTTT,CASSPRASTGELFF
few,.,TRBV11-2,TRBJ2-3,TGTGCCAGCAGCTTTCCCGCAAACACAGATACGCAGTATTTT,CASSFPANTDTQYF
.,.,TRBV3-1,TRBJ2-3,TGTGCCAGCAGCCAGCCCGGGACTCCTCAAGCTACGCAGTATTTT,CASSQPGTPQATQYF